The clone carrying this T cell receptor beta chain was seen only a few times. Antigen: not known. From the RT-PCR reads, TCRdb called clonotypes with MiXCR, one entry per CDR3 protein. The sample includes more than 700,000 distinct CDR3 sequences, 20% to 25% seen only once; the top ten take roughly 10%. This entry is derived from a study of response to subunit inactivated influenza vaccine. Study-wide findings and caveats: The authors proposed limited new T cell recruitment per seasonal influenza vaccination.

V shed 1 base and J 5 bases; nucleotides not matched to a gene: 8. CDR1 and CDR2 (germline): LNHNV, YYDKDF (reference sequence). The CDR3 loop spans 17 amino acids. The chain carries TRBV15 and TRBJ2-3; TRBD2 matches 11 bases. Source: PBMCs from blood, taken 5 to 6 days after vaccination. This clonotype was obtained from a man aged 45-60 years who received an inactivated influenza vaccine. In DNA, the CDR3 is TGTGCCACCAGCAGAGGGTTAGCGGGAGGGTACGAAGATACGCAGTATTTT. Protein: CATSRGLAGGYEDTQYF.